Below, 6 T cell receptor beta chains from the same sample are listed, as sequenced in a study of T-cell reconstitution after alpha-beta-depleted transplantation in children (dated by TCRdb to the mid-2010s). In light of the paper, this sample's treatment or condition label describes: allogeneic hematopoietic cell transplantation with graft depleted of TCRalphabeta T cells and CD19 B cells. To prepare the library, PCR was applied. TCRdb records Illumina HiSeq 2500 as the sequencer. Molecular barcoding was employed in the preparation of TCR libraries, with unique molecular identifiers being used to normalize TCRbeta repertoire quantification. TCRdb applied fastp at Q25 and MiXCR to the public reads, then kept only in-frame beta chains. Each entry is one CDR3 protein sequence, shown with its most common DNA and genes. A total of about 600,000 distinct CDR3 sequences appear in this sample, 20% to 25% of them only once. Of the sample, 12% to 15% falls within the top ten clones.

Specimen: PBMCs, mostly from graft donor cells, collected 360 days after TCRalphabeta/CD19-depleted stem cell transplant. These receptors came from a boy less than two years old who had a stem cell transplant for acute myeloid leukemia, so the T cells may come from the graft donor.

In its sample, this clonotype was seen many times. The CDR3 nucleotides read TGCAGTGCTAGATTAGGGGGAATTGGGACCCAGTACTTC. Protein: CSARLGGIGTQYF. This chain links TRBV20-1 with TRBJ2-5; a possible D gene is TRBD1 (6 bases). The germline V gene has CDR1 DFQATT and CDR2 SNEGSKA (reference sequence). Trimming left V 2 bases short and J 7 bases short, with 14 bases between. This CDR3 comprises 13 residues.

J is TRBJ2-2 and V is TRBV15; no firm D call. V lost 1 base and J 1 base, leaving 10 bases between the germline ends. The CDR3 contains 16 residues. CDR1 and CDR2 from the germline V gene are LNHNV and YYDKDF (reference sequence). CDR3 region: CATSRVPSGNTGELFF. The CDR3 coding sequence is TGTGCCACCAGCAGAGTTCCTTCGGGGAACACCGGGGAGCTGTTTTTT.

This clonotype was detected a few times. This chain connects TRBV11-2 to TRBJ2-3; TRBD2 matches at 14 bases. Germline assignment: CDR1 SGHAT and CDR2 FQNNGV. The CDR3 contains 19 residues. J lost 4 bases, V lost 1 base, and 10 bases had no gene match. In DNA form, the CDR3 reads TGTGCCAGCAGCTTAGTCTTTCGACTAGCGGGGGGGCCATCAGATACGCAGTATTTT. It codes for CASSLVFRLAGGPSDTQYF.

In this sample, this clonotype turned up many times. The chain joins TRBV20-1 to TRBJ2-5, with 8 positions matching TRBD1. Looked up from germline, CDR1 is DFQATT and CDR2 is SNEGSKA (reference sequence). V trimming: 5 bases; J trimming: 5 bases; junction bases outside the gene matches: 13. The CDR3 extends over 15 amino acids. CDR3 loop: CSASRTGRYGETQYF. In nucleotides, the CDR3 is TGCAGTGCTTCCAGGACAGGGAGATACGGCGAGACCCAGTACTTC.

This clonotype was seen repeatedly, ten times or more. The chain has TRBV3-1 and TRBJ2-7; 7 nucleotides match TRBD2. This CDR3 is built from 16 residues. The V segment lost 0 bases and the J segment 7 bases; nucleotides outside the gene matches: 12. Germline-derived CDR1 and CDR2 are LGHDT and YNNKEL (reference sequence). Here the CDR3 DNA reads TGTGCCAGCAGCCAAGATCGAGTGACTAGCCCCCGGGAGCAGTACTTC. This codes for CASSQDRVTSPREQYF.

The rearrangement joins TRBV11-2 to TRBJ2-5; D uncertain. The length of the CDR3 is 14 residues. The germline V gene encodes CDR1 SGHAT and CDR2 FQNNGV. V gave up 5 bases and J gave up 5 bases, with 15 bases separating them. CDR3 DNA sequence: TGTGCCAGCAGCCTAAATCCTATGGGGGAGACCCAGTACTTC. Translation: CASSLNPMGETQYF. The whole variable domain, filled in from reference TRBV11-2 and TRBJ2-5, reads EAGVAQSPRYKIIEKRQSVAFWCNPISGHATLYWYQQILGQGPKLLIQFQNNGVVDDSQLPKDRFSAERLKGVDSTLKIQPAKLEDSAVYLCASSLNPMGETQYFGPGTRLLVL.